Presented here are 23 T cell receptor beta chains from one specimen sequenced in a study of T cell responses to AZD1222 COVID-19 vaccine. Using immunoSEQ multiplex PCR, the repertoire was profiled, and TCRdb retains in-frame clones only, with some absent. The data show 15,000 to 20,000 clones, about four fifths seen once. Sample: peripheral blood, taken 28 days after the second AZD1222 dose. These receptors all stem from an adult who received the AZD1222 COVID-19 vaccine.

The J gene is TRBJ2-3, the V gene TRBV4-1; D remains ambiguous. This CDR3 spans 12 amino acids. Germline CDR1 MGHRA, CDR2 YSYEKL. The ends were cut back, 5 bases at V and 0 bases at J, with 3 bases in the middle. The CDR3 protein is CASSLSTDTQYF. For the CDR3, the DNA is TGCGCCAGCAGCTTAAGCACAGATACGCAGTATTTT.

The V call is TRBV4-2, the J call TRBJ2-1, with D uncertain. There are 17 residues in the CDR3. Trimming stripped 0 bases from V and 0 bases from J, with 12 bases between. Germline assignment: CDR1 LGHNA and CDR2 YNFKEQ. CDR3 loop: CASSQDIAVSSYNEQFF. The CDR3 nucleotides read TGTGCCAGCAGCCAAGATATTGCCGTGAGCTCCTACAATGAGCAGTTCTTC.

The chain links TRBV11-2 to TRBJ2-7, with D hard to call. Trimming took off 3 bases at V and 6 bases at J, with 9 bases between the two ends. The CDR3 is 12 amino acids. Germline CDR1 SGHAT, CDR2 FQNNGV. The CDR3 sequence is CASSLPTGEQYF. CDR3 nucleotides: TGTGCCAGCAGCTTGCCCACGGGCGAGCAGTACTTC.

This clone was seen just once. This chain links TRBV30 with TRBJ1-2; unclear D gene. The CDR3 length is 12 residues. V was trimmed by 4 bases and J by 4 bases, leaving 10 bases between them. Looked up from germline, CDR1 is GTSNPN and CDR2 is SVGIG (reference sequence). The CDR3 reads CAWTTSFYGYTF. For the CDR3, the DNA is TGTGCCTGGACTACATCGTTCTATGGCTACACCTTC.

The table lists this clone with a count of one. This chain joins TRBV9 and TRBJ1-1; D might be TRBD1 (6 bases). The germline CDR1 and CDR2 sequences are SGDLS and YYNGEE. V was pared by 6 bases and J by 0 bases, with 18 bases between. The length of the CDR3 is 16 residues. The CDR3 loop reads CASTTSPGDLNTEAFF. The DNA of the CDR3 is TGTGCCAGCACTACTTCGCCAGGGGACTTGAACACTGAAGCTTTCTTT.

This clone was observed once. This rearrangement joins TRBV9 to TRBJ1-6; 8 bases match TRBD1. The CDR3 extends over 15 amino acids. The germline V gene encodes CDR1 SGDLS and CDR2 YYNGEE. Germline trimming cut 0 bases from V and 6 bases from J; bases unmatched to any gene: 2. This CDR3 is CASSVGDRSNSPLHF. The CDR3, as DNA: TGTGCCAGCAGCGTAGGGGACAGGAGTAATTCACCCCTCCACTTT.

This clone appeared a few times. The CDR3 DNA reads as TGCGCCAGCAGCTTGGAGAGACAGGGAGCCGGGGGCTACACCTTC. This encodes CASSLERQGAGGYTF. The chain carries TRBV5-1 and TRBJ1-2, with 7 bases identical to TRBD1. This CDR3 spans 15 amino acids. From germline, CDR1 is SGHRS and CDR2 YFSETQ. The ends lost 0 bases at V and 8 bases at J; junction bases unmatched: 10.

This clone was detected a few times. The chain links TRBV9 to TRBJ2-1; 8 bases align to TRBD2. This CDR3 has 16 residues. CDR1 and CDR2 from the germline V gene are SGDLS and YYNGEE. Losses at the gene ends were 0 bases for V and 5 bases for J; bases not matched to a gene: 7. The CDR3 region is CASSVGNGGVDNEQFF. CDR3 coding DNA: TGTGCCAGCAGCGTAGGGAACGGGGGGGTTGACAATGAGCAGTTCTTC.

The chain links TRBV15 to TRBJ1-4; D gene uncertain. V was clipped by 0 bases and J by 0 bases, with 8 bases between them. Germline assignment: CDR1 LNHNV and CDR2 YYDKDF (reference sequence). The length of the CDR3 is 16 residues. CDR3 sequence reads: CATSRDLRSTNEKLFF. The CDR3 DNA follows: TGTGCCACCAGCAGAGACCTGAGGTCAACTAATGAAAAACTGTTTTTT. Looking up the rest from reference TRBV15 and TRBJ1-4 gives the full variable domain: DAMVIQNPRYQVTQFGKPVTLSCSQTLNHNVMYWYQQKSSQAPKLLFHYYDKDFNNEADTPDNFQSRRPNTSFCFLDIRSPGLGDTAMYLCATSRDLRSTNEKLFFGSGTQLSVL.

The chain carries TRBV18 and TRBJ1-6; no clear D gene. Trimming took 3 bases from V and 0 from J, leaving 9 bases between them. The CDR3 consists of 16 residues. Germline CDR1 is KGHSH and CDR2 is LQKENI. CDR3 in amino acids: CASSPKQSSYNSPLHF. CDR3 coding DNA: TGTGCCAGCTCACCCAAACAGAGCTCCTATAATTCACCCCTCCACTTT.

The chain combines TRBV15 with TRBJ1-3; possible D gene TRBD1, 5 bases. The germline V gene encodes CDR1 LNHNV and CDR2 YYDKDF (reference sequence). The CDR3 is 15 residues long. Deletions cut 4 bases from V and 4 bases from J, with 14 bases between. CDR3 sequence reads: CATSKDPEGGNTIYF. The CDR3 bases are TGTGCCACCAGCAAGGACCCGGAGGGGGGAAACACCATATATTTT. The full variable domain, rest sourced from reference TRBV15 and TRBJ1-3, is DAMVIQNPRYQVTQFGKPVTLSCSQTLNHNVMYWYQQKSSQAPKLLFHYYDKDFNNEADTPDNFQSRRPNTSFCFLDIRSPGLGDTAMYLCATSKDPEGGNTIYFGEGSWLTVV.

V is TRBV4-3 and J is TRBJ1-1; 8 bases align to TRBD1. The CDR3 extends over 17 amino acids. Germline trimming cut 3 bases from V and 1 base from J; bases unmatched to any gene: 10. The germline gives CDR1 LGHNA, CDR2 YSLEER. In nucleotides, the CDR3 is TGCGCCAGCAGCCACCTCCCCCCCAGGGGGCAGAACACTGAAGCTTTCTTT. This codes for CASSHLPPRGQNTEAFF.

The CDR3 DNA reads TGTGCCAGCAGTCAATCCGGGACACAGAATTCACCCCTCCACTTT. Protein sequence: CASSQSGTQNSPLHF. The chain has TRBV6-2 or TRBV6-3 and TRBJ1-6, with D possibly matching TRBD1 (6 bases). V lost 5 bases and J lost 7, with 15 bases in between. Germline V lookup: CDR1 MNHEY, CDR2 SVGEGT. The CDR3 is made up of 15 amino acids.

The CDR3 DNA reads TGCGCCAGCAGCCAAGATCAGGGGGCCAAGAAGGGCTATTATGGCTACACCTTC. Translated: CASSQDQGAKKGYYGYTF. This chain connects TRBV4-1 to TRBJ1-2; 8 nucleotides match TRBD1. The junction had 14 bases not matched to a gene; V was cut back by 0 bases and J by 5 bases. CDR3 size: 18 residues. Germline V gene sequence: CDR1 MGHRA, CDR2 YSYEKL.

CDR3 DNA sequence: TGCGCCAGCAGCCAAGGGACAGGGAACAACGAGCAGTACTTC. Protein product: CASSQGTGNNEQYF. The chain employs TRBV4-1 and TRBJ2-7, with 8 bases lining up with TRBD1. This CDR3 comprises 14 residues. Germline-derived CDR1 and CDR2 are MGHRA and YSYEKL. The V and J ends lost 1 base and 5 bases, in that order; junction bases with no gene match: 4.

CDR3 nucleotides: TGTGCCAGCAGTTTAATACAGGGTACAGGTGATACGCAGTATTTT. The encoded protein is CASSLIQGTGDTQYF. This chain links TRBV28 with TRBJ2-3; TRBD1 might be the D (6 bases). Trimming left V 2 bases short and J 6 bases short, with 15 bases between. Looked up from germline, CDR1 is MDHEN and CDR2 is SYDVKM. This CDR3 spans 15 amino acids.

The V and J genes are TRBV7-2 and TRBJ1-6, with 7 bases that match TRBD1. The V gene's germline CDR1 is SGHTA and CDR2 FQGNSA. The CDR3 sequence is 12 residues long. Unmatched junction bases numbered 6, after V lost 5 bases and J lost 14 bases. The CDR3 nucleotides read TGTGCCAGCAGCCCCTACAGGGGATCCCTCCACTTT. Protein sequence: CASSPYRGSLHF.

In its sample, this clone was seen once. V usage is TRBV27 and J usage is TRBJ1-1; perhaps TRBD1 as D (6 bases). Trimming pared 2 bases from V and 5 bases from J, leaving 12 bases between. The CDR3 has 14 residues. Germline V gene data show CDR1 as MNHEY and CDR2 as SMNVEV (reference sequence). The CDR3 sequence: CASSLQQGGTEAFF. DNA for the CDR3: TGTGCCAGCAGTTTACAACAGGGTGGAACTGAAGCTTTCTTT.

The chain uses TRBV11-2 and TRBJ1-3; D not resolved. The V gene lost 3 bases and the J gene lost 0 bases, with 12 bases spanning the gap. Germline V CDR1 and CDR2: SGHAT, FQNNGV. CDR3 length: 16 amino acids. The CDR3 DNA is TGTGCCAGCAGCTTTCTGGCATCTAGCTCTGGAAACACCATATATTTT. Translating gives CASSFLASSSGNTIYF.

The rearrangement joins TRBV6-2 or TRBV6-3 to TRBJ1-1; D not certain. The CDR3 is 12 residues long. Germline values: CDR1 MNHEY, CDR2 SVGEGT. Trimming shortened V by 5 bases and J by 4 bases, and 8 bases separated the two germline ends. The chain's CDR3 is CASSQPPTEAFF. CDR3 nucleotides: TGTGCCAGCAGTCAACCCCCCACTGAAGCTTTCTTT.

V is TRBV7-2 and J is TRBJ2-1; D unresolved. The ends were cut back, 1 base at V and 4 bases at J, with 8 bases in the middle. Germline V gives CDR1 SGHTA, CDR2 FQGNSA. The CDR3 runs 14 residues. CDR3 nucleotide sequence: TGTGCCAGCAGCTTAGACGGATATTACAATGAGCAGTTCTTC. It yields the protein CASSLDGYYNEQFF.

This rearrangement joins TRBV10-1 to TRBJ2-1; D call uncertain. The ends were cut back, 6 bases at V and 7 bases at J, with 4 bases in the middle. This CDR3 is built from 10 residues. Germline loops: CDR1 WNHNN, CDR2 SYGVQD (reference sequence). CDR3 in amino acids: CASRYNEQFF. The CDR3 DNA sequence: TGCGCCAGCAGGTATAATGAGCAGTTCTTC.

In this sample, this clone turned up a few times. The chain joins TRBV12-3 or TRBV12-4 to TRBJ1-2; D is unresolved. Trimming pared 1 base from V and 8 bases from J, leaving 11 bases between. The CDR3 covers 13 residues. CDR3 in amino acids: CASSLGVLGGYTF. The DNA of the CDR3 is TGTGCCAGCAGTTTAGGGGTCCTAGGGGGCTACACCTTC.